This T cell receptor beta chain was obtained from a study of blood T cells in healthy people across ages. V gave up 1 base and J gave up 4 bases; unmatched junction bases: 5. CDR1 DFQATT and CDR2 SNEGSKA come from the germline V gene (reference sequence). CDR3 length: 15 residues. Next came a second PCR, run for about 7 to 12 cycles, which used a sample-barcoded 5' primer along with a J-beta primer mix. One entry per CDR3 protein, called by TCRdb with MiXCR from the 5' RACE reads. The data hold 580,000 or so distinct CDR3 sequences, with 47% observed a single time. This TCR derives from an elderly man in good health. The sequenced sample was blood. The chain combines TRBV20-1 with TRBJ2-1; TRBD1 aligns across 9 bases. The CDR3 DNA reads TGCAGTGCTAGAGCCGGGACAGGGTTTTACAATGAGCAGTTCTTC. This translates into CSARAGTGFYNEQFF.